These 5 T cell receptor beta chains came from one sample sequenced in a study of PD-1 blockade in classical Hodgkin lymphoma. The sample's time point: cycle 4 day 1 (C4D1), after six to seven weeks of nivolumab. Relapse after autologous stem cell transplantation occurred in every patient, and brentuximab vedotin exposure varied. The method was immunoSEQ multiplex PCR; TCRdb's version includes in-frame clones alone and lacks a portion of them. The sample yields roughly 50,000 clones, 86% seen once. The source material was peripheral blood mononuclear cells (PBMCs), sampled before the fourth cycle of nivolumab. The source of these receptors is a human donor with classical Hodgkin lymphoma.

The CDR3 coding sequence is TGTGCCAGCAGAAGGGACCATTCCACCTACGAGCAGTACTTC. Amino acids: CASRRDHSTYEQYF. This chain links TRBV6-5 with TRBJ2-7; D is perhaps TRBD1 or TRBD2 (5 bases each). This CDR3 has 14 residues. Germline-derived CDR1 and CDR2 are MNHEY and SVGAGI. V was pared by 6 bases and J by 2 bases, with 14 bases between.

The rearrangement links TRBV21-1 to TRBJ2-1; the table's D gene call, TRBD1, was not cross checked with the DNA. TRBV21-1 is tagged as a pseudogene. The CDR3 extends over 16 amino acids. The CDR3 protein is CASSKSGTGKNNEQFF. The CDR3 DNA reads TGTGCCAGCAGCAAATCCGGGACAGGGAAAAACAATGAGCAGTTCTTC.

The chain joins TRBV28 to TRBJ2-5, with 10 bases matching TRBD2. Germline V gives CDR1 MDHEN, CDR2 SYDVKM. V lost 5 bases, J lost 5 bases, and 11 bases stayed unmatched. The CDR3 is 16 amino acids. The CDR3 DNA sequence: TGTGCCAGCAGTACTGTGATAGCGGGAGGCGGGGAGACCCAGTACTTC. This translates into CASSTVIAGGGETQYF.

V and J are TRBV19 and TRBJ2-2; TRBD1 agrees at 7 bases. V gave up 3 bases and J gave up 7 bases; unmatched junction bases: 5. Per the germline V gene, CDR1 is LNHDA and CDR2 is SQIVND (reference sequence). The CDR3 loop spans 14 amino acids. CDR3 in amino acids: CASSITGVSGELFF. The CDR3 nucleotides read TGTGCCAGTAGTATCACAGGGGTAAGCGGGGAGCTGTTTTTT. Based on the CDR3 plus reference TRBV19 and TRBJ2-2, the full variable domain is DGGITQSPKYLFRKEGQNVTLSCEQNLNHDAMYWYRQDPGQGLRLIYYSQIVNDFQKGDIAEGYSVSREKKESFPLTVTSAQKNPTAFYLCASSITGVSGELFFGEGSRLTVL.

The chain combines TRBV19 with TRBJ2-6, with TRBD2 matching 13 bases. This CDR3 is 20 amino acids long. Germline CDR1 LNHDA, CDR2 SQIVND (reference sequence). J lost 2 bases, V lost 2 bases, and 9 bases had no gene match. The CDR3, as DNA: TGTGCCAGTAGTATACAAAGGACTAGCGGGAGAATTGCTGGGGCCAACGTCCTGACTTTC. Its translation: CASSIQRTSGRIAGANVLTF.